This passage covers 5 T cell receptor beta chains from one sample sequenced in a study of control samples from healthy donors and cancer patients. Using immunoSEQ multiplex PCR, the repertoire was profiled, and TCRdb retains in-frame clones only, with some absent. Of roughly 450,000 clones listed, roughly 90% were seen once; the top ten hold 5% to 7%. Sample: PBMCs. These TCRs come from a man in his forties with head and neck cancer.

This sequence joins TRBV29-1 and TRBJ2-7, with TRBD1 matching 9 bases. The CDR3 consists of 14 residues. After removal of 6 bases from V and 2 bases from J, the junction contained 8 bases not matched to a gene. The germline gives CDR1 SQVTM, CDR2 ANQGSEA. The CDR3 region is CSVTPGQGPYEQYF. CDR3 in DNA: TGCAGCGTCACTCCGGGACAGGGTCCCTACGAGCAGTACTTC.

This rearrangement joins TRBV7-9 to TRBJ1-1; D perhaps matches TRBD1 (5 bases). Trimming took 1 base from V and 6 from J, leaving 12 bases between them. Germline CDR1 and CDR2: SEHNR and FQNEAQ (reference sequence). This CDR3 spans 14 amino acids. CDR3 loop: CASSLVPGGSEAFF. As DNA, the CDR3 is TGTGCCAGCAGCTTAGTCCCCGGGGGGTCTGAAGCTTTCTTT.

V is TRBV5-1 and J is TRBJ1-1; D perhaps matches TRBD1 (5 bases). Per the germline V gene, CDR1 is SGHRS and CDR2 is YFSETQ. V was cut by 0 bases and J by 3 bases, with 18 bases left in between. CDR3 size: 17 residues. The CDR3 here is CASSLGAGLIEYTEAFF. The DNA for the CDR3 is TGCGCCAGCAGCTTGGGCGCAGGGCTGATCGAGTACACTGAAGCTTTCTTT.

The sample holds one count of this clone. The chain has TRBV5-5 and TRBJ1-6; D not certain. Trimming pared 7 bases from V and 14 bases from J, leaving 10 bases between. This CDR3 has 10 residues. The germline V gene has CDR1 SGHKS and CDR2 YYEKEE (reference sequence). CDR3 amino acids: CASGVPSLHF. Written as DNA, the CDR3 is TGTGCCAGCGGAGTTCCATCCCTCCACTTT.

This clone appeared once. J is TRBJ1-2 and V is TRBV6-1; D gene unclear. With 0 bases removed from V and 8 bases from J, the gap between germline ends came to 22 bases. Germline V gives CDR1 MNHNS, CDR2 SASEGT. The CDR3 has 17 residues. CDR3 in DNA: TGTGCCAGCAGTGAAGCACAGAGGTATGCTAACTATAAAGGCTACACCTTC. It specifies CASSEAQRYANYKGYTF.